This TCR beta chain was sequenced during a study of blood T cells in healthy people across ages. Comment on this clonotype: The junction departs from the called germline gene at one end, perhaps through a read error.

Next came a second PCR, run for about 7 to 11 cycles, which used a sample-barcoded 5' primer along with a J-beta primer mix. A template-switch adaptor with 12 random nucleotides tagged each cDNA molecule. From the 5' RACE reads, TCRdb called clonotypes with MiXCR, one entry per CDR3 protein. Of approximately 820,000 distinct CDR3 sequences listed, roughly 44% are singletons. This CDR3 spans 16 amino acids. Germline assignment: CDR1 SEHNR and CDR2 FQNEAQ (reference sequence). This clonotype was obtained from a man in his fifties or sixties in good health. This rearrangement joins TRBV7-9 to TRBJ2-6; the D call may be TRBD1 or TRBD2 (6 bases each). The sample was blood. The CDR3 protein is CVSSLPGASGANVLTF. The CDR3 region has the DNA TGTGTCAGCAGCCTCCCGGGGGCGTCTGGGGCCAACGTCCTGACTTTC.